This entry describes one T cell receptor (beta chain). The sample is drawn from a study of OX40 agonist ivuxolimab in advanced cancers. Trimming cost V 5 bases and J 4 bases; bases outside gene matches: 5. The germline gives CDR1 SEHNR, CDR2 FQNEAQ (reference sequence). The length of the CDR3 is 14 residues. Sequencing used immunoSEQ multiplex PCR; TCRdb keeps in-frame clones, though not all of them. The table includes roughly 76,000 clones, 90% to 95% detected once. This TCR was recovered from an adult with an advanced solid tumor such as melanoma, head and neck, liver or kidney cancer. Here the sequenced sample was CD4+ or CD8+ T cells sorted from blood, taken in a trial of the OX40 agonist ivuxolimab. The chain uses TRBV7-9 and TRBJ2-7; 10 positions agree with TRBD1. CDR3 bases: TGTGCCAGCAGCCAAGGACAGGGGGTATACGAGCAGTACTTC. Translation gives CASSQGQGVYEQYF. The full variable domain, with the rest looked up from reference TRBV7-9 and TRBJ2-7, is DTGVSQNPRHKITKRGQNVTFRCDPISEHNRLYWYRQTLGQGPEFLTYFQNEAQLEKSRLLSDRFSAERPKGSFSTLEIQRTEQGDSAMYLCASSQGQGVYEQYFGPGTRLTVT.